These 5 T cell receptor beta chains came from one sample sequenced in a study of T cells in Graves' hyperthyroidism and ophthalmopathy. TCR beta CDR3 regions were amplified from RNA. The TCR CDR3 was amplified in a first-round RT-PCR using the HTBI primer set. In TCRdb, the multiplex PCR reads were re-called with MiXCR into one record per CDR3 protein. The table shows hundreds of thousands of distinct CDR3 sequences, with over 35% occurring only once. Sequencing was done on a sample of blood. The receptors shown here come from a woman aged 40-49 years with Graves' hyperthyroidism.

The J gene is TRBJ2-2, the V gene TRBV5-1; tentative D call: TRBD2 (7 bases). This CDR3 region has 18 residues. CDR1 is SGHRS, CDR2 YFSETQ, per germline. V was clipped by 2 bases and J by 7 bases, with 24 bases between them. DNA of the CDR3: TGCGCCAGCAGCTTATTCATTCCAGTCGCGGGGGCCGTCGGGGAGCTGTTTTTT. Amino acids: CASSLFIPVAGAVGELFF.

This clonotype was detected a few times. The chain has TRBV9 and TRBJ1-1; D is perhaps TRBD1 (5 bases). Germline V lookup: CDR1 SGDLS, CDR2 YYNGEE. V lost 3 bases, J lost 8 bases, and 20 bases lay in between. The CDR3 is 15 amino acids. CDR3 amino acids: CASSALPQELGEAFF. The CDR3 nucleotides are TGTGCCAGCAGCGCCCTTCCACAGGAATTGGGAGAAGCTTTCTTT.

The rearrangement links TRBV20-1 to TRBJ2-7; TRBD2 might be the D (5 bases). CDR3 length: 15 residues. The germline V gene has CDR1 DFQATT and CDR2 SNEGSKA (reference sequence). V shed 0 bases and J shed 3 bases, with 15 bases lying between them. The CDR3 spells CSARDGRAEIYEQYF. In DNA, the CDR3 is TGCAGTGCTAGAGATGGGAGAGCGGAGATCTACGAGCAGTACTTC.

The chain carries TRBV10-2 and TRBJ2-2; 8 nucleotides agree with TRBD1. CDR3 length: 15 amino acids. Germline V gene data show CDR1 as WSHSY and CDR2 as SAAADI. V dropped 7 bases and J dropped 1; count of bases not matched to a gene: 5. The CDR3 sequence is CASTAGTGNTGELFF. CDR3 nucleotide sequence: TGCGCCAGCACCGCGGGGACAGGGAACACCGGGGAGCTGTTTTTT.

This clonotype was found a few times. The chain links TRBV11-3 to TRBJ2-5, with TRBD2 identical over 8 bases. This CDR3 region has 15 residues. After removal of 8 bases from V and 3 bases from J, the junction contained 11 bases not matched to a gene. Germline loops: CDR1 SGHNT, CDR2 YENEEA. CDR3 region: CASQRFLAGEETQYF. CDR3 in DNA: TGTGCCAGCCAAAGGTTCCTAGCGGGTGAAGAGACCCAGTACTTC.